This T cell receptor (beta chain) derives from a study of blood T cells in healthy people across ages (dated by TCRdb to the mid-2010s). Study-wide context: In model experiments, roughly one uniquely barcoded TCR beta cDNA molecule per two T cells was captured by template switching. Donors were grouped into four age groups: young (average approximately 16 years), middle-aged (less than 40), aged (around 60) and long-lived (about 82). The study analyzed two additional independent replicas of 1 million unique cDNA reads from the same blood draw for two donors, one aged 18 to 30 and one aged 80 or older. Using deep sequencing normalized with unique cDNA molecular identifiers, the study measured how TCR beta repertoire diversity changes with age. To avoid experimental bias, donors of different ages were spread randomly across the sequencing lanes. What the work shows at the level of the full study, not this receptor alone: The percentage of naive T cells measured by flow cytometry correlated strongly with observed TCR beta diversity. Since profiling was done on bulk unsorted PBMCs, naive and antigen-experienced compartments could not be conclusively compared. Compared with the aged group, more naive CD4+ T cells, fewer expanded clones and increased TCR diversity were shown by the long-lived group, suggesting age selection. Because donor CMV infection status was unknown, age-related changes in expanded clonotypes were potentially confounded. As age increased, observed TCR beta diversity per million T cells dropped in a roughly linear way, and a significant reduction was already evident by age roughly 40. Total diversity estimates from one million sequenced T cells were considered lower bounds and underestimates.

Receptor libraries were prepared by 5' RACE. The instrument given in TCRdb is Illumina HiSeq 2500. A second about 7 to 11 cycle PCR used a sample-barcoded 5' primer and a J-beta primer mix. A template-switch 5' adaptor carrying 12 random nucleotides introduced a unique molecular identifier onto each TCR beta cDNA molecule. Each sample yielded at least 3 million CDR3-containing paired-end reads. The Mint cDNA synthesis kit, primed by a TRBC-specific oligonucleotide, was used to synthesize first-strand cDNA from all RNA. All cDNA was treated with uracil-DNA glycosylase and then went through a first 18-cycle PCR with the universal primers M1SS and BC2_uni_R. For the original study's pipeline: For normalization, 1 million high-quality reads, each with a distinct molecular identifier, were randomly selected from each sample. Instead of being binned into consensus sequences, reads that shared molecular identifiers were thrown out. CDR3 identification, clonotype clustering and error correction used MiTCR with a Q25 quality threshold and the strictest error-elimination algorithm. Lower-bound total TCR beta diversity was estimated with a nonparametric unseen species model using Euler transformation. Using fastp trimming at Q25 and MiXCR clonotype assembly, TCRdb reanalyzed the public sequencing data and kept in-frame beta chains. One record per CDR3 amino acid sequence lists the most common genes and DNA. These V and J calls rely on TCRdb rather than the paper's analysis. The sample has 780,000 or so distinct CDR3 sequences on record, about 56% of them singletons. The leading ten clones occupy 20% to 30% of the sample.

Systemically healthy Caucasian individuals from Russia, around 38 in total and aged roughly 6 to 95 years, were included as donors. About 10 milliliters of peripheral blood were collected from each donor into EDTA-treated Vacutainer tubes. Ficoll-Paque density-gradient centrifugation was used to isolate PBMCs, with at least 6 million per sample. Total RNA, at least 5 micrograms per sample, was extracted from PBMCs with Trizol reagent. Naive CD45RAhigh/CD27high T cell percentages were measured by flow cytometry on a PBMC aliquot from every donor. A remark on this clonotype: This clone's antigen is unknown. No much larger clonotype is one base removed from it; base qualities were not supplied.

The CDR3 sequence holds 18 residues, the cysteine and phenylalanine included. Of the read, only the CDR3 DNA is kept; its 54 bases are in frame from base 1. Unmatched junction bases come to 18, with V trimmed by 5 bases and J by 8 bases. The germline V gene yields MNHNS for CDR1 and SASEGT for CDR2. The chain is assembled from TRBV6-1 and TRBJ2-1, with 10 central nucleotides matching TRBD2. Sequenced sample: blood. This receptor was obtained from a man in his forties in good health. CDR3 region: CASSTEIAGGPISHEQFF. The nucleotide sequence is TGTGCCAGCAGTACGGAAATAGCGGGAGGCCCTATTTCACATGAGCAGTTCTTC.